This T cell receptor beta chain was sequenced in a study of CD8 T cells in Susac syndrome (dated by TCRdb to between 2018 and 2020). Background for the entire study: The study used repertoire sequencing to test whether antigen drove CD8+ T cell activation and differentiation in Susac syndrome. Clonality of the CD8+ T cell repertoire was compared between over ten healthy donors, approximately 14 Susac syndrome patients and roughly 15 multiple sclerosis patients. Findings and caveats that apply to the study as a whole: The number of individuals in the TCR sequencing and HLA analysis was acknowledged as relatively small.

High-throughput TCR beta sequencing profiled peripheral blood CD8+ and CD4+ T cells from healthy donors, Susac syndrome patients and multiple sclerosis patients. Treatment-naive patients with stable or active relapsing-remitting disease fulfilling revised McDonald criteria were used as multiple sclerosis controls. Bulk CD8+ and CD4+ T cells were purified magnetically by negative isolation, whereas CD8+ TEMRA cells were enriched by FACS. Blood was collected in EDTA tubes and processed within 24 hours, with PBMCs isolated through density gradient centrifugation. PBMCs destined for TCR sequencing were cryopreserved in liquid nitrogen and later thawed in a 37 °C water bath. The sorted or isolated CD4+, CD8+ and CD8+ TEMRA cells reached a purity of at least 90%. CDR1 and CDR2 were assigned from the germline V gene as SGHTA and FQGNSA. Its CDR3 holds 15 amino acids, cysteine through phenylalanine. Kept here is only the CDR3 DNA, which spans 45 bases and is read in frame from base 1. The germline V and J ends show losses of 3 bases and 2 bases respectively, and no gene match explains 2 bases of the junction.

This clonotype occurred a few times. The antigen it recognizes is unknown. Base qualities are missing; no much larger clone stands one base away. RNA was extracted using the RNeasy kit, and about 0.45 to 1 ug of the RNA was reverse transcribed with random hexamers. The immunoSEQ multiplex PCR assay, covering 54 Vbeta and 13 Jbeta segments, was used to amplify TCR beta CDR3 regions. PCR amplification bias was corrected by using a synthetic template baseline for primer optimization and computational correction. Processing in the source paper ran as follows. Only productive sequences were kept, with reads annotated to V, D and J genes according to IMGT and analyzed in immunoSEQ Analyzer. Clonality was computed as one minus Shannon entropy normalized by log2 of the number of productive unique sequences. Public and private clones were assessed among the 100 most prevalent clones of each patient and control. Clones were defined as Susac-specific if absent from the healthy and MS cohorts, from some 1,000 published viral clones and from other ImmuneACCESS disease sequences. TCRdb cleaned the public reads at Q25 with fastp, built clones with MiXCR and kept in-frame beta chains. All rows with the same CDR3 protein become a single entry with the most common DNA and genes. The V and J calls and clone size are TCRdb's, not the authors'. In all, the sample holds under 85,000 distinct CDR3 sequences, and roughly 94% of those were seen once. The top ten hold about 0.6% of the sample.

The chain is assembled from TRBV7-2 and TRBJ2-1, with 9 middle bases fitting TRBD1. Sequenced input: CD8+ T cells from PBMCs. The source of this sequence is a human donor with multiple sclerosis. CDR3 reads: CASSFWTGAYNEQFF. The DNA reads TGTGCCAGCAGCTTCTGGACAGGGGCCTACAATGAGCAGTTCTTC.